This T cell receptor beta chain was retrieved from a study of T cells in Graves' hyperthyroidism and ophthalmopathy. Germline V gene lookup returns CDR1 SGHAT and CDR2 FQNNGV. This CDR3 has 13 residues. V was trimmed by 2 bases and J by 8 bases, leaving 12 bases between them. Diagnostic decisions used clinical symptoms, serum thyroxine and TRAb, thyroid ultrasound and orbital computed tomography. RNA transcripts served as the template for amplifying TCR beta CDR3 regions. Initially, a first-round RT-PCR of the TCR CDR3 employed the HTBI primer set. TCRdb reanalysed the multiplex PCR reads using MiXCR and keeps one entry per CDR3 protein. Of about 200,000 distinct CDR3 sequences listed, about a sixth are singletons. The table lists this clonotype with many counts. Its antigen is unidentified. Study outcomes and limitations: Blood also held most thyroid clonotypes expanded beyond 0.001.

V is TRBV11-2 and J is TRBJ1-2; tentative D call: TRBD1 (5 bases). Sequencing used blood. The source of this sequence is a woman between 50 and 59 years old with Graves' hyperthyroidism. The CDR3 sequence: CASSLNLRDGYTF. The CDR3 DNA reads TGTGCCAGCAGCTTAAACCTTAGGGACGGCTACACCTTC.